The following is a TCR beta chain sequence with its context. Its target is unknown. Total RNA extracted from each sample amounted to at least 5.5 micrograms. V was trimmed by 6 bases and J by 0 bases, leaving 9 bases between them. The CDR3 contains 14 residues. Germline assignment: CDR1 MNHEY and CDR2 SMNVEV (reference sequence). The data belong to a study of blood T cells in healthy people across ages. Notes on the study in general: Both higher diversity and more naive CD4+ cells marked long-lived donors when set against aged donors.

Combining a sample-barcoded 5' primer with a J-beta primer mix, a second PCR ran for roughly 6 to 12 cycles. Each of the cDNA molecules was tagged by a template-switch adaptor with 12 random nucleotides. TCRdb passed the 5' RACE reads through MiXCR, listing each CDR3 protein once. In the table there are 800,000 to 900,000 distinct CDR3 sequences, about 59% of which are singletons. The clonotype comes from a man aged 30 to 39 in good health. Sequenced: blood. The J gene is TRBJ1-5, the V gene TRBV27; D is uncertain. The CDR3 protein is CASRVTGSNQPQHF. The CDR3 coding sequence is TGTGCCAGCAGGGTCACGGGTAGCAATCAGCCCCAGCATTTT.